The T cell receptor beta chain under discussion was sequenced for a study of T cell responses to AZD1222 COVID-19 vaccine. The wider study: Second-dose recipients at about 4 or about 12 weeks were treated as one pooled group. Study-wide results and limits: CD4 TCRs associated with vaccination spanned spike, dominating at 160-218 and 743-854. Possibly, clonal diversity was underestimated; donors were largely white British and included more females.

The repertoire was sequenced with immunoSEQ multiplex PCR; TCRdb's copy has only in-frame clones and lacks some. The sample yields 90,000 to 95,000 clones, about 88% seen once. CDR1 is SGHNT, CDR2 YENEEA, per germline. V lost 5 bases, J lost 1 base, and 3 bases stayed unmatched. The CDR3 has 14 residues. With regard to this clone: Its antigen is currently unknown.

Sample: peripheral blood, taken on day 0 of AZD1222 vaccination. This sequence was found in an adult in good health. This chain links TRBV11-3 with TRBJ2-3, with 7 bases lining up with TRBD1. The CDR3 loop is CASSPGGGTDTQYF. Here the CDR3 DNA reads TGTGCCAGCAGCCCAGGGGGTGGCACAGATACGCAGTATTTT.